Listed below are T cell receptor beta chains from one sample, sequenced in a study of regulatory T cells in long-lasting Graves disease. MiXCR, run by TCRdb on the multiplex PCR reads, gives a single entry per CDR3 protein. The top ten hold roughly 27% of the sample, which has fewer than 400,000 distinct CDR3 sequences, around a fifth seen once. This material consisted of peripheral blood mononuclear cells (PBMCs), taken when the disease was refractory, from a patient treated with antithyroid drugs. The receptor source for this set is a female donor with Graves disease. CDR3s include the opening cysteine and the closing phenylalanine or tryptophan. D genes are given only for firm matches. The size entry is marked missing in some rows and otherwise reads once, few, many or a size class.

TRBJ2-2 | - | - | TRBV6-5 | TGTGCCAGCAGTTATAATCCCGGGGAGCTGTTTTTT | CASSYNPGELFF
TRBJ2-5 | TRBD2 | many | TRBV4-2 | TGTGCCAGCAGCCAAGTGCGGGAGGGCCCAGAGACCCAGTACTTC | CASSQVREGPETQYF
TRBJ2-5 | - | many | TRBV24-1 | TGTGCCACCAGTGATGGTGTAGCAGAGACCCAGTACTTC | CATSDGVAETQYF
TRBJ2-2 | TRBD2 | few | TRBV6-2/TRBV6-3 | TGTGCCAGCAGGGGTGGACTAGCGGGGAACACCGGGGAGCTGCTTTTT | CASRGGLAGNTGELLF
TRBJ2-4 | - | many | TRBV18 | TGTGCCAGCTCACCACAGGGTAGAAACATTCAGTACTTC | CASSPQGRNIQYF
TRBJ2-5 | TRBD2 | - | TRBV7-9 | TGTGCCAGCAGCCCTCCGGGACTAGCGGGAGGTGCCAGGATCTTC | CASSPPGLAGGARIF
TRBJ2-2 | - | few | TRBV29-1 | TGCAGCGTGGGCGCTCTCACCGGGGAGCTGTTTTTT | CSVGALTGELFF
TRBJ2-7 | TRBD1 | few | TRBV11-2 | TGTGCCAGCACCCACGGGGACAGCCGTTACGAGCAGTACTTC | CASTHGDSRYEQYF
TRBJ2-2 | - | many | TRBV28 | TGTGCCAGCAGTTATGGGCGGGAGAACACCGGGGAGCTGTTTTTT | CASSYGRENTGELFF
TRBJ1-2 | TRBD1 | few | TRBV4-2 | TGTGCCAGCAGCCAAAGGACAGGGGCTAACTATGGCTACACCTTC | CASSQRTGANYGYTF
TRBJ1-1 | - | many | TRBV18 | TGTGCCAGCAGCCAAGGACGGGACACTGAAGCTTTCTTT | CASSQGRDTEAFF
TRBJ2-1 | TRBD1 | - | TRBV3-1 | TGTGCCAGCAGCCACTGGACAGGGGGTGACAATGAGCAGTTCTTT | CASSHWTGGDNEQFF
TRBJ2-2 | - | - | TRBV5-1 | TGCGCCAGCAGCCCCAACCGGGAGCGGAACACCGGGGAGCTGTTTTTT | CASSPNRERNTGELFF
TRBJ2-7 | - | many | TRBV28 | TGTGCCAGCAGTCCATCCCTTGGGTTGGGCGAGCAGTACTTC | CASSPSLGLGEQYF
TRBJ1-6 | TRBD1 | many | TRBV12-3/TRBV12-4 | TGTGCCAGCACCGCACAGGGGCGCGGTAATTCACCCCTCCACTTT | CASTAQGRGNSPLHF
TRBJ2-2 | - | many | TRBV5-5 | TGTGCCAGCAGCCGGGGGGCGGGGAGCGCCACCGGGGAGCTGTTTTTT | CASSRGAGSATGELFF
TRBJ2-7 | TRBD1 | - | TRBV20-1 | TGCAGTGCTAGCACAACGACAGGGGGTCGGTACGAGCAGTACTTC | CSASTTTGGRYEQYF
TRBJ2-7 | TRBD1 | - | TRBV29-1 | TGCAGCGTTGAGTCGGACAGGTCGGGGGAGCAGTACTTC | CSVESDRSGEQYF
TRBJ2-7 | - | many | TRBV12-3/TRBV12-4 | TGTGCCAGCAGTTCCGGGCGCGACTCCTACGAGCAGTACTTC | CASSSGRDSYEQYF
TRBJ2-5 | - | many | TRBV20-1 | TGCAGTGCTAGAGATGGGGCTAGCGCAATAGAGACCCAGTACTTC | CSARDGASAIETQYF
TRBJ2-7 | TRBD2 | many | TRBV28 | TGTGCCAGCAGACCGGGGGGGCCCTACGAGCAGTACTTC | CASRPGGPYEQYF
TRBJ1-1 | - | many | TRBV18 | TGTGCCAGCTCACCTTCAGGGGCGGGCACTGAAGCTTTCTTT | CASSPSGAGTEAFF
TRBJ1-6 | - | once | TRBV2 | TGTGCCAGCAGCTTTACTGGGGATTCACCCCTCCACTTT | CASSFTGDSPLHF
TRBJ1-5 | - | many | TRBV12-3/TRBV12-4 | TGTGCCAGCAGTTACGGGGGCTTTGGCAATCAGCCCCAGCATTTT | CASSYGGFGNQPQHF
TRBJ2-5 | TRBD2 | many | TRBV7-8 | TGTGCCAGCAGCTTAGCGTTTGGGACTAGCGGCGGGGAGACCCAGTACTTC | CASSLAFGTSGGETQYF
TRBJ1-2 | - | many | TRBV12-5 | TGTGCTAGTGGTTTGTTTTTAACCTATGGCTACACCTTC | CASGLFLTYGYTF
TRBJ1-5 | TRBD1 | few | TRBV19 | TGTGCCAGTACCCGGACAGGGTTCGATCGCAATCAGCCCCAGCATTTT | CASTRTGFDRNQPQHF
TRBJ2-5 | - | - | TRBV5-1 | TGCGCCAGCAAGAGGGACGGCCCCCTACAAGAGACCCAGTACTTC | CASKRDGPLQETQYF
TRBJ2-4 | TRBD2 | many | TRBV27 | TGTGCCAGCAGTTACCGCGGGGGGTTTGGGGCCAAAAACATTCAGTACTTC | CASSYRGGFGAKNIQYF
TRBJ1-1 | - | few | TRBV6-1 | TGTGCCAGCAATCGCCAAGGTGGCCGTCCTCGAGCTTTCTTT | CASNRQGGRPRAFF
TRBJ1-1 | - | many | TRBV20-1 | TGCAGTGCCGAGAAACCCGGAACAACTGAAGCTTTCTTT | CSAEKPGTTEAFF
TRBJ2-7 | - | - | TRBV19 | TGTGCCAGTAGTCCCAGGTCGAGCGCCTACGAGCAGTACTTC | CASSPRSSAYEQYF
TRBJ1-1 | - | few | TRBV4-1 | TGCGCCAGCAGCCAGATGGGGCGGTCTTACACTGAAGCTTTCTTT | CASSQMGRSYTEAFF
TRBJ2-5 | TRBD2 | many | TRBV11-2 | TGTGCCAGCAGCCCGGGGGTGGCGGTAGCGGGGGTAGAGACCCAGTACTTC | CASSPGVAVAGVETQYF
TRBJ1-1 | - | few | TRBV10-3 | TGTGCCATCAGAAGACAGGCTATGAACACTGAAGCTTTCTTT | CAIRRQAMNTEAFF
TRBJ2-7 | - | - | TRBV20-1 | TGCAGTGCTCCCCTGGAGGGCCTTGGCGAGCAGTACTTC | CSAPLEGLGEQYF
TRBJ2-7 | - | few | TRBV18 | TGTGCCAGCTCACCTGACTTGGGACCCTACGAGCAGTACTTC | CASSPDLGPYEQYF
TRBJ1-1 | - | many | TRBV20-1 | TGCAGTGCTAGGGGGAGCAGGGGACCCAACACTGAAGCTTTCTTT | CSARGSRGPNTEAFF
TRBJ2-7 | - | medium-sized | TRBV2 | TGTGCCACAACGGACAGTACCTACGAGCAGTACTTC | CATTDSTYEQYF
TRBJ1-6 | - | few | TRBV7-6 | TGTGCCAGCAGCGACGGCAATTCACCCCTCCACTTT | CASSDGNSPLHF
TRBJ2-4 | TRBD2 | - | TRBV30 | TGTGCCTGGGGCCCCAGGCTAGCGGGAGAGCGAGCCAAAAACATTCAGTACTTC | CAWGPRLAGERAKNIQYF
TRBJ1-6 | - | many | TRBV3-1 | TGTGCCAGCAGCCTAACAGGGCCTAATTCACCCCTCCACTTT | CASSLTGPNSPLHF
TRBJ2-7 | TRBD1 | many | TRBV10-3 | TGTGCCATCAGTGACCTGGGGATGCGGACAGGGTCCTACGAGCAGTACTTC | CAISDLGMRTGSYEQYF
TRBJ1-1 | TRBD1 | many | TRBV20-1 | TGCAGTGTTCACCCTCGGGACAGGGCCGCTGAAGCTTTCTTT | CSVHPRDRAAEAFF
TRBJ2-7 | TRBD2 | once | TRBV5-1 | TGCGCCAGCAGCGCCTTACTAGCGGGATCCAACGAGCAGTACTTC | CASSALLAGSNEQYF
TRBJ2-7 | TRBD1 | - | TRBV18 | TGTGCCAGCTCGCACAGGGGGCAAAGGACCTACGAGCAGTACTTC | CASSHRGQRTYEQYF
TRBJ1-4 | - | many | TRBV2 | TGTGCCAGCAGTGAAGGGGGGGCTGGGGAAAAACTGTTTTTT | CASSEGGAGEKLFF
TRBJ2-7 | - | few | TRBV28 | TGTGCCAGCAGTTTACCGGGGGCGTCCAGCTCCTACGAGCAGTACTTC | CASSLPGASSSYEQYF
TRBJ2-7 | - | once | TRBV6-1 | TGTGCCAGCAGTCACGTGGCAGGGGCTGACGAGCAGTACTTC | CASSHVAGADEQYF
TRBJ1-3 | - | many | TRBV10-3 | TGTGCCATCAGTGATCAGGGCCCTGGAAACACCATATATTTT | CAISDQGPGNTIYF
TRBJ2-5 | - | few | TRBV12-3/TRBV12-4 | TGTGCCAGCACCAGAGCGATGGGGGCCGGACCGGCCCAAGAGACCCAGTACTTC | CASTRAMGAGPAQETQYF
TRBJ2-2 | TRBD1 | few | TRBV5-6 | TGTGCCAGCAGCTCCGGCGACAGGGTTTGGGGCGGGGAGCTGTTTTTT | CASSSGDRVWGGELFF
TRBJ1-1 | TRBD1 | many | TRBV12-3/TRBV12-4 | TGTGCCAGCAGTTTTTCGACAGGGAGGAACACTGAAGCTTTCTTT | CASSFSTGRNTEAFF